This paragraph covers one T cell receptor (beta chain) sequence. Expressed TCRB transcripts were sequenced after all isolated RNA was converted to cDNA. The protocol was immunoSEQ multiplex PCR, while the TCRdb copy is restricted to in-frame clones and leaves out a portion. This repertoire shows about 930,000 clones, roughly a sixth found once; its top ten account for about 0.02%. The entry originates in a study of beta chain features in type 1 diabetes. This CDR3 has 15 residues. Germline CDR1 is MDHEN and CDR2 is SYDVKM. Deletions cut 6 bases from V and 4 bases from J, with 15 bases between. The sequenced sample was naive CD4+ T cells from blood. The genes are TRBV28 and TRBJ2-2, with TRBD2 as a possible D gene (6 bases). This TCR derives from a woman under 30 in good health. The CDR3: CASRGGRDFTGELFF. The CDR3 DNA follows: TGTGCCAGCAGGGGAGGCAGGGACTTCACCGGGGAGCTGTTTTTT.